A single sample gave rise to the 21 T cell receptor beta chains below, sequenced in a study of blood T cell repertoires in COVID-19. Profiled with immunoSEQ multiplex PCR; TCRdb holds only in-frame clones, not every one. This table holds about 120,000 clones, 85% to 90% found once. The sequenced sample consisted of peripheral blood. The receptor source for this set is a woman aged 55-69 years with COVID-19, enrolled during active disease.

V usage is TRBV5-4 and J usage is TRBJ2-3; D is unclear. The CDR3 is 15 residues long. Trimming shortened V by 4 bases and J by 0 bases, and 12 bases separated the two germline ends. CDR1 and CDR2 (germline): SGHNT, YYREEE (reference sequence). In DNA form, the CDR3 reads TGTGCCAGCAGCCCTGACACCCCGAGCACAGATACGCAGTATTTT. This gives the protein CASSPDTPSTDTQYF.

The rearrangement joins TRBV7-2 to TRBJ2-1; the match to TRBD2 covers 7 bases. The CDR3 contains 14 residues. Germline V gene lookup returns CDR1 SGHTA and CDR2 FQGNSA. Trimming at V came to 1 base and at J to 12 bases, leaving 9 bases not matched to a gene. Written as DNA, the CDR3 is TGTGCCAGCAGCTTAGAGTCGGGGGGTCGAGGGCAGTTCTTC. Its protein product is CASSLESGGRGQFF.

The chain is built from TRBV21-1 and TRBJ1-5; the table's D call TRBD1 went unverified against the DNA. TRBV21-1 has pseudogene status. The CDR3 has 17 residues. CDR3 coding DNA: TGTGCCAGCAGCCTAAGTGACAGACAGGCCGATTTCGTGGCCCAGCATTTT. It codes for CASSLSDRQADFVAQHF.

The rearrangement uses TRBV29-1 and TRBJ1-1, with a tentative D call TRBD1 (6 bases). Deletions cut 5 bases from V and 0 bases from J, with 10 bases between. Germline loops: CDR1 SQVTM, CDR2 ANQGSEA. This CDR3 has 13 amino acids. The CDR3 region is CSVRGGLNTEAFF. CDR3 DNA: TGCAGCGTTCGGGGGGGGCTGAACACTGAAGCTTTCTTT.

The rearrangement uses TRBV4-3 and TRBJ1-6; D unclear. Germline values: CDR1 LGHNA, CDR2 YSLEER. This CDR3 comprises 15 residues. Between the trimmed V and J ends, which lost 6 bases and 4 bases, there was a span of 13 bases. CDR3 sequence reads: CASSRGTQYNSPLHF. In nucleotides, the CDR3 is TGCGCCAGCAGTCGGGGAACCCAATATAATTCACCCCTCCACTTT.

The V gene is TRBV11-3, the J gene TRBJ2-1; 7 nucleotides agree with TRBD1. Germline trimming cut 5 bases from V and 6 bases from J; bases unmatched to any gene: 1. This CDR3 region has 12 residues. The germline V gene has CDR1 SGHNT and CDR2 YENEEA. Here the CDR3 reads CASSPGGNEQFF. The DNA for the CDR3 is TGTGCCAGCAGCCCAGGGGGCAATGAGCAGTTCTTC.

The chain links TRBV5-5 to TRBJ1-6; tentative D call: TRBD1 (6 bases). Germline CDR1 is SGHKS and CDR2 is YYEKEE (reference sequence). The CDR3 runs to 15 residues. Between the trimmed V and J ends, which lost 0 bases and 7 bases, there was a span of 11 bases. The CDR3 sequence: CASSLEAGDNSPLHF. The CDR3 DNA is TGTGCCAGCAGCTTGGAGGCAGGGGACAATTCACCCCTCCACTTT.

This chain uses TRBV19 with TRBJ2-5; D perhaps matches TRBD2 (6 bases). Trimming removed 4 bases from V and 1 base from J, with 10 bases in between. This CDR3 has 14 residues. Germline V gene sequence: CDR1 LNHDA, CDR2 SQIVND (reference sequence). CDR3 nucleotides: TGTGCCAGTAGTAATCGGGGGATCCAAGAGACCCAGTACTTC. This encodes CASSNRGIQETQYF.

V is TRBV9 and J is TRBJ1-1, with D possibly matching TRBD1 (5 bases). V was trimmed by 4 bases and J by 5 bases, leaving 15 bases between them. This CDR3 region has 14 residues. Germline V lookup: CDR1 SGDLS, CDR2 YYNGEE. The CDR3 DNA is TGTGCCAGCAGCCAAGGGGCCCTGGGGACTGAAGCTTTCTTT. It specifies CASSQGALGTEAFF.

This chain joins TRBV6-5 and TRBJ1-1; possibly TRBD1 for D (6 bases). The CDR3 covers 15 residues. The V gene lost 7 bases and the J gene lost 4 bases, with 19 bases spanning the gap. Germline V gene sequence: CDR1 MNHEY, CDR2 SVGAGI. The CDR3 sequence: CASTHRVGGSTEAFF. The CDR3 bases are TGTGCCAGCACCCATAGGGTAGGGGGTTCCACTGAAGCTTTCTTT.

CDR3 sequence: CAWSPVPVYEQYF. The CDR3 nucleotides are TGTGCCTGGAGCCCGGTTCCCGTCTACGAGCAGTACTTC. This rearrangement joins TRBV30 to TRBJ2-7; D is undetermined. Trimming pared 3 bases from V and 3 bases from J, leaving 12 bases between. CDR1 and CDR2 (germline): GTSNPN, SVGIG (reference sequence). The CDR3 sequence is 13 residues long.

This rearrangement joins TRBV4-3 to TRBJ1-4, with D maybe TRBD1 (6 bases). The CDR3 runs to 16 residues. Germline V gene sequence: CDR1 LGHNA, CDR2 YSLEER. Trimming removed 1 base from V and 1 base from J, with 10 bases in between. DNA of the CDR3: TGCGCCAGCAGCCAAGGTTACAGGGAAACTAATGAAAAACTGTTTTTT. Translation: CASSQGYRETNEKLFF.

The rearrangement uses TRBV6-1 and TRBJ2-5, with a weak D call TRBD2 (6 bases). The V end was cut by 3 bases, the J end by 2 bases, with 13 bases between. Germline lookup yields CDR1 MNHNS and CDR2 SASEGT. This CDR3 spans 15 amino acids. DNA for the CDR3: TGTGCCAGCAGTGAGTTCGGGAGACCTCAAGAGACCCAGTACTTC. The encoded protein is CASSEFGRPQETQYF.

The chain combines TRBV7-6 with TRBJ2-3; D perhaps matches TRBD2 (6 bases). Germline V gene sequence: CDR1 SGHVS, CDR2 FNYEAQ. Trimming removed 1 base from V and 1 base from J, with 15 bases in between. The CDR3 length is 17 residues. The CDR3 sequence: CASSLDIRRGRTDTQYF. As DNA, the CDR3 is TGTGCCAGCAGCTTAGATATTCGGCGGGGTCGCACAGATACGCAGTATTTT.

The chain's CDR3 is CATSTSRGPYEQYF. In DNA, the CDR3 is TGTGCCACCAGCACCTCTCGTGGGCCCTACGAGCAGTACTTC. V usage is TRBV15 and J usage is TRBJ2-7; no clear D. Germline CDR1 is LNHNV and CDR2 is YYDKDF (reference sequence). The length of the CDR3 is 14 residues. With 4 bases removed from V and 2 bases from J, the gap between germline ends came to 12 bases.

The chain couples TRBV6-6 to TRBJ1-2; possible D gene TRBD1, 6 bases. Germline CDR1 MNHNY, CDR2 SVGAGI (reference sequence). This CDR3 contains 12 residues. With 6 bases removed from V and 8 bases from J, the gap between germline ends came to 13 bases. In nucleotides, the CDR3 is TGTGCCAGCAGCCTCAGGGGTAGCGGCTACACCTTC. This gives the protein CASSLRGSGYTF.

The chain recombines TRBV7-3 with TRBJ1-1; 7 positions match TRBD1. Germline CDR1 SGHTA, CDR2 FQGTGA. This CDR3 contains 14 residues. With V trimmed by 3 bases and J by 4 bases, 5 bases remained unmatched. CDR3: CASSFQGVGTEAFF. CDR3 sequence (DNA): TGTGCCAGCAGCTTCCAGGGGGTCGGCACTGAAGCTTTCTTT.

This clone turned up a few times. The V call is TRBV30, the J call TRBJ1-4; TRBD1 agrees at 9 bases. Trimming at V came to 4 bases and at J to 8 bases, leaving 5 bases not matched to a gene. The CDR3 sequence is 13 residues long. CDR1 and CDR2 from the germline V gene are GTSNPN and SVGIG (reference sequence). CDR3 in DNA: TGTGCCTGGAACGACAGGGGGTCAGAAAAACTGTTTTTT. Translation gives CAWNDRGSEKLFF.

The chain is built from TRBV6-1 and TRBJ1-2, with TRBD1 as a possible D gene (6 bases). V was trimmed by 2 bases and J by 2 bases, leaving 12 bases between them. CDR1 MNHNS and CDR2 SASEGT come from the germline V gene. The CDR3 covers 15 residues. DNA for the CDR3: TGTGCCAGCAGTGAAACAGGGTGGGCCAACTATGGCTACACCTTC. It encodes CASSETGWANYGYTF.

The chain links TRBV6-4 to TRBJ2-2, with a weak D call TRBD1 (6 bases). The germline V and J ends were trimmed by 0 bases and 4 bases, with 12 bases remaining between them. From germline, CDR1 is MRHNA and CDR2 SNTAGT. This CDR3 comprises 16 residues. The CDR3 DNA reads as TGTGCCAGCAGTGACTCTGGCAGGGGCGGCACCGGGGAGCTGTTTTTT. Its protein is CASSDSGRGGTGELFF.

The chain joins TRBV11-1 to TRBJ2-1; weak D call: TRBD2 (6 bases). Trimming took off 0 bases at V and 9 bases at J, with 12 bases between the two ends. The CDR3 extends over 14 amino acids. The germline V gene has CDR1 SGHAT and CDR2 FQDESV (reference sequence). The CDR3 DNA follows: TGTGCCAGCAGCTTAGCCGGAGGGTCGGGTGAGCAGTTCTTC. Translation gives CASSLAGGSGEQFF.